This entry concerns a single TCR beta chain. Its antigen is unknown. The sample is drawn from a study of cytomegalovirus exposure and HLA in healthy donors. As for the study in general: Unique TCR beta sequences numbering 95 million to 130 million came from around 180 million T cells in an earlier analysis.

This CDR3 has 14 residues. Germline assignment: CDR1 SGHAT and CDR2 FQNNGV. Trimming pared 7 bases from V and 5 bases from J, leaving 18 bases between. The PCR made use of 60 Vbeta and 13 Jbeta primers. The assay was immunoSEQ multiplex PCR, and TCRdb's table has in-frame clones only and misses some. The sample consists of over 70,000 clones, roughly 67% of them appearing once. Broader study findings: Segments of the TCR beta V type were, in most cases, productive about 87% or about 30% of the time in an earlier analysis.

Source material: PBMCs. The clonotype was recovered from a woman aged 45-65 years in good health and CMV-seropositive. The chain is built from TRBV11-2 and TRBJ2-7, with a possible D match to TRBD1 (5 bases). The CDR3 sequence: CASTLGAGNNEQYF. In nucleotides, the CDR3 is TGTGCCAGCACTCTAGGGGCAGGGAACAACGAGCAGTACTTC.